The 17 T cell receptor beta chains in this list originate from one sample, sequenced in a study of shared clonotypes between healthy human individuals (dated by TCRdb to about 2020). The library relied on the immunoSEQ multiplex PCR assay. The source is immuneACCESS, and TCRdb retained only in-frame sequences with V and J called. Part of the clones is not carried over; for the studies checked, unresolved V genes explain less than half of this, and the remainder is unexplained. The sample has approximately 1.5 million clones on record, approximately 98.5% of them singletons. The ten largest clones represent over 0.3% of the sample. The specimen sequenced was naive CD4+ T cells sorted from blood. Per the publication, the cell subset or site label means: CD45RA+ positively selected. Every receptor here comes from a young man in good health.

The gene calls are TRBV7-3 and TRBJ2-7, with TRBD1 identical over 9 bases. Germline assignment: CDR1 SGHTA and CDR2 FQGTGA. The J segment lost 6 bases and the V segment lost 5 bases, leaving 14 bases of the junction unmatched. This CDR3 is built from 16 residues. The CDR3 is CASSPKTGQGVSEQYF. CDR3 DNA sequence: TGTGCCAGCAGCCCAAAAACGGGACAGGGAGTCAGCGAGCAGTACTTC. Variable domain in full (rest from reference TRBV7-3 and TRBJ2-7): GAGVSQTPSNKVTEKGKYVELRCDPISGHTALYWYRQSLGQGPEFLIYFQGTGAADDSGLPNDRFFAVRPEGSVSTLKIQRTERGDSAVYLCASSPKTGQGVSEQYFGPGTRLTVT.

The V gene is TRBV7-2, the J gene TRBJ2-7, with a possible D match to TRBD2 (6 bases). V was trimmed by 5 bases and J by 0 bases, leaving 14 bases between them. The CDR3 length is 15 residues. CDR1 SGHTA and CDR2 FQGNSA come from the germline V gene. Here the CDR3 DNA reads TGTGCCAGCAGCCCCGGGTCTAGCGCCTCCTACGAGCAGTACTTC. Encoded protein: CASSPGSSASYEQYF.

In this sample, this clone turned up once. For the CDR3, the DNA is TGTGCCAGCTCACCTTTGGACAGGGGGAACTATGGCTACACCTTC. Protein product: CASSPLDRGNYGYTF. V is TRBV18 and J is TRBJ1-2, with 10 positions matching TRBD1. Germline CDR1 KGHSH, CDR2 LQKENI. The V gene end was trimmed by 3 bases and the J gene end by 2 bases; junction bases not matched to a gene: 3. CDR3 length: 15 residues.

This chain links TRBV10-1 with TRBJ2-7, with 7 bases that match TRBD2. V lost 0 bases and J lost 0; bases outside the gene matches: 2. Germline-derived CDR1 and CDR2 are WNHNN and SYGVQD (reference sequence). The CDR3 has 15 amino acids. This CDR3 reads CASSESLAVSYEQYF. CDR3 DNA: TGCGCCAGCAGTGAGTCTCTAGCGGTCTCCTACGAGCAGTACTTC.

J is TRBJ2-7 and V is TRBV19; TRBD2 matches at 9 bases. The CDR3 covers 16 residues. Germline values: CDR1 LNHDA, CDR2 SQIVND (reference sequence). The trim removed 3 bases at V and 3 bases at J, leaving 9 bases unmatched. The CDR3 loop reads CASSIRASGTGYEQYF. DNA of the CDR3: TGTGCCAGTAGTATCCGGGCTAGCGGGACGGGCTACGAGCAGTACTTC.

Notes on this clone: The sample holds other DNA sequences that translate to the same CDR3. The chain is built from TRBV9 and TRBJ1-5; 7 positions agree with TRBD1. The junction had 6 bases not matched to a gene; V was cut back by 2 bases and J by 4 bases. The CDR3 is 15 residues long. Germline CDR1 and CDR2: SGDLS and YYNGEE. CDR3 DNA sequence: TGTGCCAGCAGCGTGGGGGGGACAGCTAATCAGCCCCAGCATTTT. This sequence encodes CASSVGGTANQPQHF.

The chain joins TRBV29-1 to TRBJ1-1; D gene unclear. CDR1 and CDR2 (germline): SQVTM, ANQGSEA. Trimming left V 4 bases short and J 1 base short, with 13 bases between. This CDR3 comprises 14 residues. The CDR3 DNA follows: TGCAGCGTTGGGCGTAAGACGGCGAACACTGAAGCTTTCTTT. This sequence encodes CSVGRKTANTEAFF.

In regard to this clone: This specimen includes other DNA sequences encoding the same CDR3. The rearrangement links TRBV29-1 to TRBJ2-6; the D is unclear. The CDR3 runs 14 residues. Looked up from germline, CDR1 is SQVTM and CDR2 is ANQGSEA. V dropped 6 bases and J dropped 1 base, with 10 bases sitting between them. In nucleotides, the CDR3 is TGCAGCGTCGTAGGTGGATCTGGGGCCAACGTCCTGACTTTC. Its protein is CSVVGGSGANVLTF.

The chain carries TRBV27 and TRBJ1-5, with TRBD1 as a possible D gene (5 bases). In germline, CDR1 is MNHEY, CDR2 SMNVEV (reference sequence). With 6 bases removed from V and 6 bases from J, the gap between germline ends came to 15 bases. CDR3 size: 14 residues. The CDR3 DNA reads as TGTGCCAGCAGCATTCTTCGGGGCGGTCAGCCCCAGCATTTT. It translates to CASSILRGGQPQHF.

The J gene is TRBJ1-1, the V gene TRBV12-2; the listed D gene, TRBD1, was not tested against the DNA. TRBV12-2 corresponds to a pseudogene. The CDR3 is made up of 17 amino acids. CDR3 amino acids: CASRLEGQGYMNTEAFF. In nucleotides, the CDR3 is TGTGCAAGTCGCTTAGAGGGACAGGGCTATATGAACACTGAAGCTTTCTTT.

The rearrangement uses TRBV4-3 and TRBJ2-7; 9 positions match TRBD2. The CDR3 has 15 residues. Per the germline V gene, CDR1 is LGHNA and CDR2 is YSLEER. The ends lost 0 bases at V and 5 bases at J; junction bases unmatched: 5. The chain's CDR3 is CASSQEPGLANEQYF. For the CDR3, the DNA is TGCGCCAGCAGCCAAGAGCCGGGACTAGCAAACGAGCAGTACTTC.

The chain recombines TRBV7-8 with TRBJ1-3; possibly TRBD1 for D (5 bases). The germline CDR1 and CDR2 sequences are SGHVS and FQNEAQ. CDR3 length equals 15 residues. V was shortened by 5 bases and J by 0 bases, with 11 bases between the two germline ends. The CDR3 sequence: CASSERDHSGNTIYF. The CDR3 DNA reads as TGTGCCAGCAGCGAGCGGGACCACTCTGGAAACACCATATATTTT.

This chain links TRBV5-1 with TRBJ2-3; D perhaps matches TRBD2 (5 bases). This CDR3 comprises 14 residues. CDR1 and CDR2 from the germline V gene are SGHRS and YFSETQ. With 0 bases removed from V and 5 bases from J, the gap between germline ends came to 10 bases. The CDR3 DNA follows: TGCGCCAGCAGCTTGGAGGACGGGGTAGATACGCAGTATTTT. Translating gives CASSLEDGVDTQYF.

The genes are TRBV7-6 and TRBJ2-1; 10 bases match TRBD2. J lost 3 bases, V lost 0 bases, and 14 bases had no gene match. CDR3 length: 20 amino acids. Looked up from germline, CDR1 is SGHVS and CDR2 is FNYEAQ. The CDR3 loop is CASSLAARKLLAGVYNEQFF. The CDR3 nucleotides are TGTGCCAGCAGCTTAGCCGCCCGAAAACTGCTAGCGGGGGTCTACAATGAGCAGTTCTTC. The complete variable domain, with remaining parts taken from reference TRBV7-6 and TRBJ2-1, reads GAGVSQSPRYKVTKRGQDVALRCDPISGHVSLYWYRQALGQGPEFLTYFNYEAQQDKSGLPNDRFSAERPEGSISTLTIQRTEQRDSAMYRCASSLAARKLLAGVYNEQFFGPGTRLTVL.

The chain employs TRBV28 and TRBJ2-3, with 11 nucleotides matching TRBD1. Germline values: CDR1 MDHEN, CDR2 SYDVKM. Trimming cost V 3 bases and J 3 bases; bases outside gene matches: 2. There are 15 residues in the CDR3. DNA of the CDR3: TGTGCCAGCAGTTTTGGACAGGGGGCTACAGATACGCAGTATTTT. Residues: CASSFGQGATDTQYF.

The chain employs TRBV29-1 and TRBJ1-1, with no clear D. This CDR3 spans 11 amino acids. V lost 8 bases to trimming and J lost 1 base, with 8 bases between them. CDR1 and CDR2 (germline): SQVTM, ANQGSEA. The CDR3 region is CSFFANTEAFF. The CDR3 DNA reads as TGCAGCTTTTTTGCGAACACTGAAGCTTTCTTT.

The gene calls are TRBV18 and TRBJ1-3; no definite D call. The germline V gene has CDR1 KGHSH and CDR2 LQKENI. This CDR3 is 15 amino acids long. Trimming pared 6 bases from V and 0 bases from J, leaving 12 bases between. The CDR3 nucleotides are TGTGCCAGCTCCCCCACAGTCCCCTCTGGAAACACCATATATTTT. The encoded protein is CASSPTVPSGNTIYF.